Described below is a single TCR beta chain sequence and its context. Libraries were prepared by immunoSEQ multiplex PCR; TCRdb keeps only in-frame clonotypes and omits some of them. Counted here are 250,000 to 300,000 clones, approximately 91% occurring once; the ten biggest clones make up under 3%. This entry is derived from a study of blood T cell repertoires in COVID-19. About the research overall: PBMCs, B-cell-depleted T cells, or T cells were the source of the cDNA or gDNA that made up the material.

Sequenced material: PBMCs or T cells enriched from blood (not recorded which). This receptor was taken from a middle-aged woman with acute COVID-19.

Written as DNA, the CDR3 is TGTGCCACCAGAAGCCGGTTTAGCACAGATACGCAGTATTTT. Its translation: CATRSRFSTDTQYF. The chain has TRBV6-5 and TRBJ2-3, with D uncertain. The germline gives CDR1 MNHEY, CDR2 SVGAGI. V lost 10 bases and J lost 0, with 14 bases in between. The CDR3 contains 14 residues.